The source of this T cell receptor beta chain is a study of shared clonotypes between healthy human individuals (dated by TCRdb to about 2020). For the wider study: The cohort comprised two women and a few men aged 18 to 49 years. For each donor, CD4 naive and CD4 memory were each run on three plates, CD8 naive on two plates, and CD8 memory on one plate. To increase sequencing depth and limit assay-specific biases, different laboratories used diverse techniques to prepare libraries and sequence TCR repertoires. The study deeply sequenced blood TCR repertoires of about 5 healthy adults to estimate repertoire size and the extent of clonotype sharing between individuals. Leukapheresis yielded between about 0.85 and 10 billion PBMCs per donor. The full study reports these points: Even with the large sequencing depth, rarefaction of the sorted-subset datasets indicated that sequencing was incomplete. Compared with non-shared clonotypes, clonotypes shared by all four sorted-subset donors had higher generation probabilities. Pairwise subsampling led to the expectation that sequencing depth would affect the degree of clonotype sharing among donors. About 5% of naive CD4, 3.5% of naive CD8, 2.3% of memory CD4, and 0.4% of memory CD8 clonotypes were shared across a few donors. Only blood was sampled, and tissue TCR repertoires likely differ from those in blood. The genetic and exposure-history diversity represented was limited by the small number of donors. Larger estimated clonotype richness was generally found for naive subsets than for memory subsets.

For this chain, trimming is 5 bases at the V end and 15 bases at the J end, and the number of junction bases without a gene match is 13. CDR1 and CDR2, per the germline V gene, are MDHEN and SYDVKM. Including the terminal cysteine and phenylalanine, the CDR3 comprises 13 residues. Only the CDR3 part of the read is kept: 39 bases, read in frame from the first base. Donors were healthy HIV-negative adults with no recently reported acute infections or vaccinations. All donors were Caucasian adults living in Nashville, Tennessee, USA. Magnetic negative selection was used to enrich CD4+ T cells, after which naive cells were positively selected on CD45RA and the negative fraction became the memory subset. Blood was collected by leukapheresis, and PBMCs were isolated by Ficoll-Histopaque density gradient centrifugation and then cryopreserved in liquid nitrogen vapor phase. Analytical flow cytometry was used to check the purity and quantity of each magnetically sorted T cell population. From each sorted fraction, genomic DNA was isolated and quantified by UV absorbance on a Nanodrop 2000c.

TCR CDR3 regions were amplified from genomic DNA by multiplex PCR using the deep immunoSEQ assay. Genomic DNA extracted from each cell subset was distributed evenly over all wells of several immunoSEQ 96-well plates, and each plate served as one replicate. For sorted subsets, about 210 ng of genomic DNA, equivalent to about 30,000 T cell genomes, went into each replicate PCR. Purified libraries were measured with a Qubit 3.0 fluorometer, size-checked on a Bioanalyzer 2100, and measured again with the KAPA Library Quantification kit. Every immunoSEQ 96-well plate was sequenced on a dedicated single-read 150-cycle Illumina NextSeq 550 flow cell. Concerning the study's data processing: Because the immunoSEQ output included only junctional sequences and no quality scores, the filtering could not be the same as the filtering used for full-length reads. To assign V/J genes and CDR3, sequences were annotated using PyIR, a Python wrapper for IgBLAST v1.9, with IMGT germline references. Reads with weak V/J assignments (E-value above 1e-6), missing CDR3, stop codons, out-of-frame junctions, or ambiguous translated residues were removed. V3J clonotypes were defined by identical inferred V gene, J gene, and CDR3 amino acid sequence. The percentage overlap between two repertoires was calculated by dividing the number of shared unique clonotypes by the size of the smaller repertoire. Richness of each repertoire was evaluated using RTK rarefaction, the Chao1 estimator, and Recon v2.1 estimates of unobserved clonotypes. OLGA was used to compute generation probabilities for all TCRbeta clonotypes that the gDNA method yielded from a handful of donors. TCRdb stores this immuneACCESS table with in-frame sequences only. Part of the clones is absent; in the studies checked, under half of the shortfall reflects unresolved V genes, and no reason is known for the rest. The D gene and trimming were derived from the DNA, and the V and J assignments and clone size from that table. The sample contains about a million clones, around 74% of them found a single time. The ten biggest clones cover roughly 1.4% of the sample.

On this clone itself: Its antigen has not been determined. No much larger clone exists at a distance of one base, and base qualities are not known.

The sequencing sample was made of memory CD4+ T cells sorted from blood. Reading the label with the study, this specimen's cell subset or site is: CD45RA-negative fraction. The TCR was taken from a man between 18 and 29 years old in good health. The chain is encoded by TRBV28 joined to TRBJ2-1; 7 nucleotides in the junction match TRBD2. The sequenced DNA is TGTGCCAGCAGTCTCCTAGCGGACCGAGGGTGGTTCTTC. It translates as CASSLLADRGWFF.